The rows below give T cell receptor beta chains drawn from one sample of a study of blood T cell repertoires in COVID-19. Profiling relied on immunoSEQ multiplex PCR, and the TCRdb table lists in-frame clones only, not all of them. The repertoire has 80,000 to 95,000 clones, around 87% of them found once; the top ten carry roughly a sixth. Sequencing used peripheral blood. The origin of the receptors is a human donor in a cohort sampled during active COVID-19. Each CDR3 is given with its conserved first and last residue. The D gene is left open where the match is weak. Size is stated for part of the rows, as once, few or many counts, or as a class when the clone is expanded.

CDR3 protein	CDR3 DNA	V gene	D gene	clone size	CDR3 length	J gene
CASSPDNLNTEAFF	TGTGCCAGCTCACCGGACAACCTGAACACTGAAGCTTTCTTT	TRBV18	.	.	14	TRBJ1-1
CASTQGVGEQFF	TGTGCCAGCACCCAAGGGGTGGGTGAGCAGTTCTTC	TRBV6-5	.	.	12	TRBJ2-1
CASSYNFQGNTEAFF	TGTGCCAGCAGTTACAACTTCCAGGGGAACACTGAAGCTTTCTTT	TRBV6-5	.	.	15	TRBJ1-1
CASSNPTGVVDEQYF	TGTGCCAGTAGTAACCCGACAGGGGTGGTGGACGAGCAGTACTTC	TRBV19	TRBD1	.	15	TRBJ2-7
CASSPQLTSKNQPQHF	TGTGCCAGCAGTCCGCAGCTGACAAGTAAGAATCAGCCCCAGCATTTT	TRBV27	.	.	16	TRBJ1-5
CASSVVEGRGGTEAFF	TGTGCCAGCAGCGTAGTGGAGGGCCGCGGCGGCACTGAAGCTTTCTTT	TRBV9	.	.	16	TRBJ1-1
CASSLLGGDTDTQYF	TGTGCCAGCAGCCTGCTAGGCGGGGACACAGATACGCAGTATTTT	TRBV7-9	.	.	15	TRBJ2-3
CASSQDRRGAADTQYF	TGTGCCAGCAGCCAAGATCGTCGGGGGGCGGCAGATACGCAGTATTTT	TRBV4-2	.	.	16	TRBJ2-3
CASSSGRTEAFF	TGTGCCAGCAGCTCAGGGCGAACTGAAGCTTTCTTT	TRBV7-6	.	.	12	TRBJ1-1
CASSYQRGTARSTDTQYF	TGTGCCAGCAGTTATCAGCGTGGGACAGCCCGTTCGACAGATACGCAGTATTTT	TRBV6-2/TRBV6-3	TRBD1	.	18	TRBJ2-3
CASSLLGDEQYF	TGTGCCAGCAGTTTACTAGGGGACGAGCAGTACTTC	TRBV28	.	.	12	TRBJ2-7
CASSYPGGTGSYEQYF	TGTGCCAGCAGCTACCCCGGGGGGACAGGCTCCTACGAGCAGTACTTC	TRBV7-8	.	.	16	TRBJ2-7
CASRGRSPPNNEQFF	TGTGCCAGCAGGGGGCGGAGTCCTCCTAACAATGAGCAGTTCTTC	TRBV7-9	.	.	15	TRBJ2-1
CAWSPPGQGWHYGYTF	TGTGCCTGGAGTCCACCGGGACAGGGTTGGCATTATGGCTACACCTTC	TRBV30	TRBD1	few	16	TRBJ1-2
CASSLGEGMNTEAFF	TGCGCCAGCAGCTTGGGGGAGGGGATGAACACTGAAGCTTTCTTT	TRBV5-1	.	few	15	TRBJ1-1
CASSSGPGGPYEQYF	TGTGCCAGCAGCTCCGGACCGGGGGGGCCCTACGAGCAGTACTTC	TRBV7-2	TRBD2	.	15	TRBJ2-7
CASSPDGGTYNEQFF	TGTGCCAGCTCACCAGACGGGGGTACCTACAATGAGCAGTTCTTC	TRBV18	.	.	15	TRBJ2-1
CASSTRQGVYGYTF	TGTGCCAGCAGTACTCGACAGGGGGTCTATGGCTACACCTTC	TRBV28	TRBD1	.	14	TRBJ1-2
CASRGLPIGDRGYGQYF	TGTGCCAGCAGGGGCCTACCGATAGGGGACAGGGGTTACGGGCAGTACTTC	TRBV28	TRBD1	.	17	TRBJ2-7
CASSGSGTGRSPLHF	TGTGCCAGTAGTGGTTCCGGGACAGGGCGATCACCCCTCCACTTT	TRBV19	TRBD1	.	15	TRBJ1-6
CASSYTGGFVRGYTF	TGTGCCAGCAGCTACACAGGGGGCTTTGTGAGAGGCTACACCTTC	TRBV5-6	TRBD1	.	15	TRBJ1-2
CAIARQNYGYTF	TGTGCCATCGCCAGGCAGAACTATGGCTACACCTTC	TRBV10-3	.	.	12	TRBJ1-2
CASSLFIMNTEAFF	TGTGCCAGCAGCTTATTTATTATGAACACTGAAGCTTTCTTT	TRBV7-3	.	.	14	TRBJ1-1
CASSVDYPRSGEQFF	TGTGCTAGCAGCGTGGACTACCCTAGGTCGGGTGAGCAGTTCTTC	TRBV7-7	.	.	15	TRBJ2-1
CAISEPGQDPTPLYGYTF	TGTGCCATCAGTGAACCCGGACAGGATCCCACCCCCCTATATGGCTACACCTTC	TRBV10-3	TRBD1	many	18	TRBJ1-2
CASSPGTGGYEQYF	TGTGCCAGCAGCCCCGGGACAGGGGGCTACGAGCAGTACTTC	TRBV7-9	TRBD1	few	14	TRBJ2-7